These 9 T cell receptor beta chains originate from one sample sequenced in a study of T cell responses to AZD1222 COVID-19 vaccine. Clones were sequenced by immunoSEQ multiplex PCR, and TCRdb holds only the in-frame ones, with some missing. The repertoire has roughly 120,000 clones, about nine tenths of them found once; the top ten carry about 2.5%. Sequenced material: peripheral blood, taken 28 days after the second AZD1222 dose. The receptor set was obtained from an adult who received the AZD1222 COVID-19 vaccine.

The V and J genes are TRBV7-9 and TRBJ2-1; D may be TRBD2 (5 bases). CDR3 size: 12 residues. V was shortened by 3 bases and J by 7 bases, with 7 bases between the two germline ends. Germline loops: CDR1 SEHNR, CDR2 FQNEAQ (reference sequence). The chain's CDR3 is CASSFTGNEQFF. CDR3 DNA sequence: TGTGCCAGCAGCTTTACGGGGAATGAGCAGTTCTTC. The variable domain in full, completed from reference TRBV7-9 and TRBJ2-1, reads DTGVSQNPRHKITKRGQNVTFRCDPISEHNRLYWYRQTLGQGPEFLTYFQNEAQLEKSRLLSDRFSAERPKGSFSTLEIQRTEQGDSAMYLCASSFTGNEQFFGPGTRLTVL.

This clone occurred once. The chain uses TRBV6-2 or TRBV6-3 and TRBJ2-5; 7 positions match TRBD2. With 6 bases clipped from V and 1 base from J, the junction kept 8 bases outside the gene matches. The CDR3 is 15 amino acids. The germline V gene encodes CDR1 MNHEY and CDR2 SVGEGT. CDR3 in amino acids: CASSSRDYRQETQYF. The CDR3 DNA is TGTGCCAGCAGCTCCCGGGACTACCGCCAAGAGACCCAGTACTTC.

To note about this clone: The junction differs from germline at one of its ends, possibly a read error. The chain employs TRBV7-7 and TRBJ2-2; 7 bases line up with TRBD2. The CDR3 consists of 14 residues. The germline gives CDR1 SSHAT, CDR2 FNYEAQ (reference sequence). CDR3: CASSLAGNTGELFF. DNA for the CDR3: TGTGCTAGCAGCTTAGCGGGGAACACCGGGGAGCTGTTTTTT.

The chain employs TRBV7-3 and TRBJ2-5, with TRBD1 identical over 8 bases. V shed 3 bases and J 5 bases; nucleotides not matched to a gene: 5. This CDR3 spans 14 amino acids. Per germline, CDR1 SGHTA and CDR2 FQGTGA. Here the CDR3 DNA reads TGTGCCAGCAGCTTTGGACAGGGTGGGGAGACCCAGTACTTC. Its translation is CASSFGQGGETQYF.

This clone appeared once. The rearrangement joins TRBV2 to TRBJ2-1; 10 bases are shared with TRBD1. After removal of 5 bases from V and 5 bases from J, the junction contained 9 bases not matched to a gene. Germline CDR1 reads SNHLY; CDR2 reads FYNNEI. The CDR3 covers 16 residues. CDR3 coding DNA: TGTGCCAGCAGTACCGGTCCCGGGACAGGGGACAATGAGCAGTTCTTC. It specifies CASSTGPGTGDNEQFF.

The chain recombines TRBV9 with TRBJ2-7, with a tentative D call TRBD1 (5 bases). The V gene's germline CDR1 is SGDLS and CDR2 YYNGEE. The CDR3 sequence is 13 residues long. The V end was cut by 2 bases, the J end by 6 bases, with 12 bases between. The DNA of the CDR3 is TGTGCCAGCAGCGTCACAGGTACGGTCGAGCAGTACTTC. Translation gives CASSVTGTVEQYF. The whole variable domain, filled in from reference TRBV9 and TRBJ2-7, reads DSGVTQTPKHLITATGQRVTLRCSPRSGDLSVYWYQQSLDQGLQFLIQYYNGEERAKGNILERFSAQQFPDLHSELNLSSLELGDSALYFCASSVTGTVEQYFGPGTRLTVT.

The gene calls are TRBV7-9 and TRBJ1-4, with 7 bases aligning to TRBD1. The CDR3 is 18 amino acids. The trim removed 6 bases at V and 4 bases at J, leaving 17 bases unmatched. Germline loops: CDR1 SEHNR, CDR2 FQNEAQ (reference sequence). The CDR3 DNA reads as TGTGCCAGCAGTTATACAGGGGAGGGGAGAGTCCGTAATGAAAAACTGTTTTTT. It yields the protein CASSYTGEGRVRNEKLFF.

The V gene is TRBV19, the J gene TRBJ1-4, with 9 bases that match TRBD1. The CDR3 has 13 amino acids. With V trimmed by 10 bases and J by 4 bases, 4 bases remained unmatched. The germline CDR1 and CDR2 sequences are LNHDA and SQIVND (reference sequence). DNA for the CDR3: TGTGCCACCAACAGGGGGCTTAATGAAAAACTGTTTTTT. Amino acids: CATNRGLNEKLFF.

The chain is built from TRBV6-5 and TRBJ1-4, with D perhaps matching TRBD1 (5 bases). Germline loops: CDR1 MNHEY, CDR2 SVGAGI. The CDR3 contains 15 residues. V lost 4 bases, J lost 1 base, and 10 bases lay in between. Here the CDR3 reads CASSSLQETNEKLFF. The CDR3 DNA sequence: TGTGCCAGCAGTTCATTACAGGAAACTAATGAAAAACTGTTTTTT.